This TCR beta chain was captured in a study of blood T cell repertoires in COVID-19. Overall study context: Samples came from the United States, Italy and Spain, spanning acute and convalescent COVID-19. In each case, the material was cDNA or gDNA derived from T cells, B-cell-depleted T cells, or PBMCs.

Sequenced by immunoSEQ multiplex PCR; TCRdb stores in-frame clones only, minus some. This table has over 65,000 clones, under 90% appearing once. There are a few counts of this clone. The TCR sequence derives from an older man with acute or convalescent COVID-19. The specimen sequenced was peripheral blood.

The CDR3 spells CASSLTGTGAGRTQYF. The CDR3 DNA follows: TGTGCCAGCAGCTTGACCGGGACAGGAGCGGGGCGGACGCAGTATTTT. The rearrangement joins TRBV7-6 to TRBJ2-3; TRBD1 is a possible D gene (8 bases). Germline V gives CDR1 SGHVS, CDR2 FNYEAQ. The CDR3 runs to 16 residues. V gave up 3 bases and J gave up 9 bases, with 22 bases separating them.